The 6 T cell receptor beta chains below all came from one sample that was sequenced in a study of cytomegalovirus exposure and HLA in healthy donors. With 60 Vbeta and 13 Jbeta primers, the PCR was carried out. This table comes from immunoSEQ multiplex PCR, and its TCRdb copy is limited to in-frame clones, with some not included. The sample shows approximately 140,000 clones, roughly three quarters of them seen only once. The specimen was PBMCs. The receptors come from a woman aged 50 to 60 in good health and CMV-seronegative.

This clone has only one observation. V is TRBV18 and J is TRBJ2-7; maybe TRBD1 (5 bases). The CDR3 totals 15 residues. Germline V gene lookup returns CDR1 KGHSH and CDR2 LQKENI. V was trimmed by 1 base and J by 4 bases, leaving 14 bases between them. This CDR3 is CASSPRDRGPYEQYF. Written as DNA, the CDR3 is TGTGCCAGCTCACCACGCGACAGAGGACCATACGAGCAGTACTTC.

J is TRBJ2-3 and V is TRBV7-8, with 7 bases lining up with TRBD1. In germline, CDR1 is SGHVS, CDR2 FQNEAQ. The CDR3 totals 14 residues. Trimming took 1 base from V and 6 from J; bases not matched to a gene: 4. The CDR3: CASSLEGGRDTQYF. For the CDR3, the DNA is TGTGCCAGCAGCTTAGAAGGGGGCCGGGATACGCAGTATTTT.

This clone showed up just once. The chain employs TRBV4-3 and TRBJ1-4; 8 bases fit TRBD1. V lost 0 bases to trimming and J lost 8 bases; unmatched junction nucleotides: 8. From germline, CDR1 is LGHNA and CDR2 YSLEER. CDR3 length equals 16 residues. As DNA, the CDR3 is TGCGCCAGCAGCCAAGATCTCGCAGGGGGCGGCGAAAAACTGTTTTTT. It specifies CASSQDLAGGGEKLFF.

The chain uses TRBV7-2 and TRBJ2-2; D gene unclear. The germline V gene has CDR1 SGHTA and CDR2 FQGNSA. V was shortened by 3 bases and J by 4 bases, with 9 bases between the two germline ends. The CDR3 extends over 14 amino acids. CDR3 loop: CASSLAEFTGELFF. CDR3 DNA: TGTGCCAGCAGCTTGGCAGAATTCACCGGGGAGCTGTTTTTT.

The chain carries TRBV4-3 and TRBJ1-4, with D tentatively TRBD1 (5 bases). The germline gives CDR1 LGHNA, CDR2 YSLEER. Deletions cut 1 base from V and 8 bases from J, with 14 bases between. The CDR3 consists of 15 residues. The CDR3 DNA sequence: TGCGCCAGCAGCCAAGGTGGGGACTCCTCGGAAAAACTGTTTTTT. This sequence encodes CASSQGGDSSEKLFF.

This clone has only a few counts. J is TRBJ1-2 and V is TRBV28; D perhaps matches TRBD1 (6 bases). The CDR3 spans 17 residues. V was shortened by 5 bases and J by 1 base, with 20 bases between the two germline ends. Germline CDR1 MDHEN, CDR2 SYDVKM. The CDR3 here is CASSPWTAAVDNYGYTF. The CDR3 DNA follows: TGTGCCAGCAGTCCTTGGACAGCGGCCGTAGATAACTATGGCTACACCTTC.